Below are 8 T cell receptor beta chains sequenced from a single sample in a study of shared clonotypes between healthy human individuals. Measured with immunoSEQ multiplex PCR; TCRdb has only the in-frame clones, and not every one. The table records approximately 2,300,000 clones, about nine tenths of them present only once. The sequencing input was naive CD4+ T cells from PBMCs. As for subset: CD45RA+ positively selected. The receptors come from a man younger than 35 in good health. Some clones in this sample may be carry-over from other donors' samples.

The rearrangement joins TRBV30 to TRBJ2-2; D is unresolved. The germline V gene encodes CDR1 GTSNPN and CDR2 SVGIG (reference sequence). The CDR3 is 15 amino acids. Trimming took off 7 bases at V and 2 bases at J, with 17 bases between the two ends. The CDR3 region has the DNA TGTGCCTACCAAAGTGGTCCAATTAACACCGGGGAGCTGTTTTTT. This encodes CAYQSGPINTGELFF.

The V and J genes are TRBV25-1 and TRBJ1-1, with a tentative D call TRBD1 (5 bases). Germline V gene sequence: CDR1 MGHDK, CDR2 SYGVNS. The CDR3 contains 15 residues. V was shortened by 3 bases and J by 4 bases, with 15 bases between the two germline ends. For the CDR3, the DNA is TGTGCCAGCAGTGACCCGGGGGTGGGGGGCACTGAAGCTTTCTTT. It encodes CASSDPGVGGTEAFF.

In the case of this clone: In the same sample, other DNA sequences code for this CDR3. V is TRBV27 and J is TRBJ1-1, with 8 bases matching TRBD1. The CDR3 runs 13 residues. Trimming cost V 6 bases and J 3 bases; bases outside gene matches: 3. Germline V lookup: CDR1 MNHEY, CDR2 SMNVEV (reference sequence). CDR3 DNA sequence: TGTGCCAGCAGCTACAGGGGGGACACTGAAGCTTTCTTT. Translated: CASSYRGDTEAFF.

V usage is TRBV7-8 and J usage is TRBJ2-1; 12 nucleotides line up with TRBD2. The germline gives CDR1 SGHVS, CDR2 FQNEAQ. The CDR3 runs 15 residues. V lost 7 bases and J lost 7; bases outside the gene matches: 8. Here the CDR3 DNA reads TGTGCCAGCACCCCGACTAGCGGGAGAGGGAATGAGCAGTTCTTC. This encodes CASTPTSGRGNEQFF.

Turning to this clone: Additional DNA sequences in this sample encode the identical CDR3. The chain has TRBV5-6 and TRBJ1-1; D uncertain. The CDR3 spans 13 residues. The ends were cut back, 0 bases at V and 3 bases at J, with 6 bases in the middle. Germline lookup yields CDR1 SGHDT and CDR2 YYEEEE. The CDR3 bases are TGTGCCAGCAGCTTGGGGAGGGACACTGAAGCTTTCTTT. Translated, it gives CASSLGRDTEAFF. The full variable domain, its missing parts supplied by reference TRBV5-6 and TRBJ1-1, is DAGVTQSPTHLIKTRGQQVTLRCSPKSGHDTVSWYQQALGQGPQFIFQYYEEEERQRGNFPDRFSGHQFPNYSSELNVNALLLGDSALYLCASSLGRDTEAFFGQGTRLTVV.

The chain joins TRBV28 to TRBJ2-4; D possibly corresponds to TRBD1 (6 bases). The V and J ends lost 6 bases and 4 bases respectively, with 7 bases between them. Germline CDR1 and CDR2: MDHEN and SYDVKM. The CDR3 is 12 residues long. The CDR3 spells CASSRGKNIQYF. The CDR3 DNA is TGTGCCAGCAGCAGGGGTAAAAACATTCAGTACTTC.

V usage is TRBV5-6 and J usage is TRBJ2-1, with a weak D call TRBD2 (5 bases). The germline V gene has CDR1 SGHDT and CDR2 YYEEEE. CDR3 length equals 15 residues. V was clipped by 4 bases and J by 7 bases, with 18 bases between them. The CDR3 spells CASSPPSRVSNEQFF. CDR3 coding DNA: TGTGCCAGCAGCCCCCCTAGCCGGGTTTCTAATGAGCAGTTCTTC.

The chain is built from TRBV5-1 and TRBJ2-1; D gene uncertain. The CDR3 is 14 residues long. CDR1 and CDR2 from the germline V gene are SGHRS and YFSETQ. V was pared by 0 bases and J by 3 bases, with 7 bases between. DNA of the CDR3: TGCGCCAGCAGCTTGGATCGGTACTACAATGAGCAGTTCTTC. It specifies CASSLDRYYNEQFF.